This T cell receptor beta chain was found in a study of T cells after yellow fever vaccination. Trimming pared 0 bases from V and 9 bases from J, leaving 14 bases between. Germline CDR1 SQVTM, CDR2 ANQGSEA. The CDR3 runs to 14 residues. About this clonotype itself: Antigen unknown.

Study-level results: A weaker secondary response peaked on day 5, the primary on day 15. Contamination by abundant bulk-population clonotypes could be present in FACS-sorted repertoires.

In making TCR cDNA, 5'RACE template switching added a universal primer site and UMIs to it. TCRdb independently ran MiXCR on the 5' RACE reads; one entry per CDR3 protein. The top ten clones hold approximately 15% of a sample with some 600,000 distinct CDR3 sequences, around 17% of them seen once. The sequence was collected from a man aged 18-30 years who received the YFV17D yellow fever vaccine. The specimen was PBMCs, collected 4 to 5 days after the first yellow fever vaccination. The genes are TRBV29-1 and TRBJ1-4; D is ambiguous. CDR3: CSVEDPGVIQKLFF. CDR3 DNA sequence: TGCAGCGTTGAAGATCCAGGAGTGATACAAAAACTGTTTTTT. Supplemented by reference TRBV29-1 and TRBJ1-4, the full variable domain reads SAVISQKPSRDICQRGTSLTIQCQVDSQVTMMFWYRQQPGQSLTLIATANQGSEATYESGFVIDKFPISRPNLTFSTLTVSNMSPEDSSIYLCSVEDPGVIQKLFFGSGTQLSVL.